The rows below give T cell receptor beta chains drawn from one sample of a study of blood T cell repertoires in COVID-19. Assay: immunoSEQ multiplex PCR; the TCRdb copy retains only in-frame clones and omits some. The data hold 250,000 or so clones, with roughly 84% observed a single time. Sequencing was done on a sample of peripheral blood. The receptors shown here come from a woman aged 40 to 50 who had recovered from COVID-19. The CDR3 runs from the conserved cysteine through the conserved F or W. D genes are given only for firm matches. A row's size may be missing; if present it is once, few, many or a size class.

V gene: TRBV27
D gene: TRBD1
J gene: TRBJ2-2
clone size: .
CDR3 DNA: TGTGCCAGCAGTTTATCCGGGACAGACACCGGGGAGCTGTTTTTT
CDR3 protein: CASSLSGTDTGELFF

V gene: TRBV6-5
D gene: .
J gene: TRBJ2-7
clone size: .
CDR3 DNA: TGTGCCAGCAGTTACTCGAGCGGTATTACCCCCCTGGAGCAGTACTTC
CDR3 protein: CASSYSSGITPLEQYF

V gene: TRBV28
D gene: .
J gene: TRBJ1-2
clone size: .
CDR3 DNA: TGTGCCAGCAGTTCCGGGATAGGTGGTGGCTACACCTTC
CDR3 protein: CASSSGIGGGYTF

V gene: TRBV6-5
D gene: .
J gene: TRBJ2-5
clone size: .
CDR3 DNA: TGTGCCAGCGCCAGATATATCCAAGAGACCCAGTACTTC
CDR3 protein: CASARYIQETQYF

V gene: TRBV4-1
D gene: TRBD1
J gene: TRBJ2-7
clone size: .
CDR3 DNA: TGCGCCAGCAGCCCTCAGGAGAGGGGGCTGGACGAGCAGTACTTC
CDR3 protein: CASSPQERGLDEQYF

V gene: TRBV14
D gene: .
J gene: TRBJ2-1
clone size: once
CDR3 DNA: TGTGCCAGCAGCCAAATCCGGAGTCTCTACTACAATGAGCAGTTCTTC
CDR3 protein: CASSQIRSLYYNEQFF

V gene: TRBV5-1
D gene: .
J gene: TRBJ1-1
clone size: .
CDR3 DNA: TGCGCCAGCAGCTTGGATGGCACCGGGGACACTGAAGCTTTCTTT
CDR3 protein: CASSLDGTGDTEAFF

V gene: TRBV10-1
D gene: TRBD1
J gene: TRBJ2-5
clone size: .
CDR3 DNA: TGCGCCAGCAGTGAGGACAGGGCCGGTGGGGAGACCCAGTACTTC
CDR3 protein: CASSEDRAGGETQYF

V gene: TRBV15
D gene: .
J gene: TRBJ1-1
clone size: .
CDR3 DNA: TGTGCCACCTCCGCCAAGCGGAGGAACACTGAAGCTTTCTTT
CDR3 protein: CATSAKRRNTEAFF

V gene: TRBV3-1/TRBV3-2
D gene: .
J gene: TRBJ2-7
clone size: .
CDR3 DNA: TGTGCCAGCAGCCAAGGCTCAGGGATTACCTACGAGCAGTACTTC
CDR3 protein: CASSQGSGITYEQYF

V gene: TRBV3-1/TRBV3-2
D gene: .
J gene: TRBJ2-7
clone size: .
CDR3 DNA: TGTGCCAGCAGCCAAGATATGGCCCTTGAGCAGTACTTC
CDR3 protein: CASSQDMALEQYF

V gene: TRBV5-4
D gene: TRBD2
J gene: TRBJ2-1
clone size: .
CDR3 DNA: TGTGCCAGCAGCAGTCGTGGTAGCGGGGTAGGGAATGAGCAGTTCTTC
CDR3 protein: CASSSRGSGVGNEQFF

V gene: TRBV6-1
D gene: .
J gene: TRBJ1-2
clone size: .
CDR3 DNA: TGTGCCAGCAGTGAAGCGGGGGGCTATGGCTACACCTTC
CDR3 protein: CASSEAGGYGYTF

V gene: TRBV7-3
D gene: .
J gene: TRBJ1-5
clone size: .
CDR3 DNA: TGTGCCAGCAGCGCGAAGGGAGGCAATCAGCCCCAGCATTTT
CDR3 protein: CASSAKGGNQPQHF

V gene: TRBV19
D gene: .
J gene: TRBJ2-3
clone size: few
CDR3 DNA: TGTGCCAGTACCCCGACAGGCTACGAGGGAGATACGCAGTATTTT
CDR3 protein: CASTPTGYEGDTQYF

V gene: TRBV5-1
D gene: .
J gene: TRBJ2-7
clone size: .
CDR3 DNA: TGCGCCAGCAGCTCCTTGCCTTCTAGCTCCTACGAGCAGTACTTC
CDR3 protein: CASSSLPSSSYEQYF

V gene: TRBV5-4
D gene: .
J gene: TRBJ1-2
clone size: .
CDR3 DNA: TGTGCCAGCAGCCCGCCGGGGGGCTATGGCTACACCTTC
CDR3 protein: CASSPPGGYGYTF

V gene: TRBV2
D gene: TRBD1
J gene: TRBJ2-1
clone size: .
CDR3 DNA: TGTGCCAGCAGGGGACAGGGATCCTACAATGAGCAGTTCTTC
CDR3 protein: CASRGQGSYNEQFF